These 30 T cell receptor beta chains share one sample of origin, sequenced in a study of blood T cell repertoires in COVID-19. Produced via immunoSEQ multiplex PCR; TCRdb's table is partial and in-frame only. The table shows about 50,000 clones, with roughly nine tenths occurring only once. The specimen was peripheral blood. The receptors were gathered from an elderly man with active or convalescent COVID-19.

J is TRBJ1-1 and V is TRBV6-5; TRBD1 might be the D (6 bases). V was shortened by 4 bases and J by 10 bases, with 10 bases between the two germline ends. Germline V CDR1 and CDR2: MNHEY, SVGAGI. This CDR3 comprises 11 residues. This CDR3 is CASSLQGLAFF. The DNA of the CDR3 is TGTGCCAGCAGTTTACAGGGTTTAGCTTTCTTT.

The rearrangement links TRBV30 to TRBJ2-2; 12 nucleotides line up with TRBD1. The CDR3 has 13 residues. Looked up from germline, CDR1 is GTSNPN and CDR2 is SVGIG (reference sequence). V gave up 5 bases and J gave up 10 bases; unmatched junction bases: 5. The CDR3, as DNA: TGTGCCTGGGGGGACAGGGGGCATGTGGAGCTGTTTTTT. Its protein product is CAWGDRGHVELFF.

CDR3 bases: TGTGCCAGTAGTATAGTCGGGTCCAACGAGCAGTACTTC. Translation gives CASSIVGSNEQYF. The chain has TRBV19 and TRBJ2-7; the D is unclear. The germline V gene has CDR1 LNHDA and CDR2 SQIVND (reference sequence). The CDR3 loop spans 13 amino acids. Trimming removed 1 base at V and 5 bases at J, with 9 bases between.

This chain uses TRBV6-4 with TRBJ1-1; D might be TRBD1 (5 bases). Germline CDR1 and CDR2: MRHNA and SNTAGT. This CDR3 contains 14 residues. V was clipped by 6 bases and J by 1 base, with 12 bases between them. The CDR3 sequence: CASRRTYSNTEAFF. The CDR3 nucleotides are TGTGCCAGCAGAAGGACATACTCGAACACTGAAGCTTTCTTT.

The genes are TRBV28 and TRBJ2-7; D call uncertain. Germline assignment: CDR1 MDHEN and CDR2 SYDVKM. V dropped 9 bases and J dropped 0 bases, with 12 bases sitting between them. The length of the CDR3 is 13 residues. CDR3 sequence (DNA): TGTGCCAGTTCCCTCCGGTCCTCCTACGAGCAGTACTTC. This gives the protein CASSLRSSYEQYF.

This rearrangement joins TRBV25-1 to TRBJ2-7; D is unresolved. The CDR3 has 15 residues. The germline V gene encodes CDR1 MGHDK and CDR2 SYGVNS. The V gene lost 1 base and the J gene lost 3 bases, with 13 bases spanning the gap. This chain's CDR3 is CASSELNRWFYEQYF. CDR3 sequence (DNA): TGTGCCAGCAGTGAATTAAACAGATGGTTCTACGAGCAGTACTTC.

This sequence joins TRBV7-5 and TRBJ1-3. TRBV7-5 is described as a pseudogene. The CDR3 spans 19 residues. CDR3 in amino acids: CVRSFMGFGDYNSGNTIYF. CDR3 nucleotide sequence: TGTGTCAGAAGCTTTATGGGTTTTGGAGACTACAACTCTGGAAACACCATATATTTT.

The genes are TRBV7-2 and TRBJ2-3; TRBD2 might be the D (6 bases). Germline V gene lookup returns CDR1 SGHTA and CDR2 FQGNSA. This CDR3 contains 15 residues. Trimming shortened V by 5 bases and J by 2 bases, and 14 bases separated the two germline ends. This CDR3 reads CASSAKGLATDTQYF. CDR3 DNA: TGTGCCAGCAGCGCCAAGGGACTCGCCACAGATACGCAGTATTTT.

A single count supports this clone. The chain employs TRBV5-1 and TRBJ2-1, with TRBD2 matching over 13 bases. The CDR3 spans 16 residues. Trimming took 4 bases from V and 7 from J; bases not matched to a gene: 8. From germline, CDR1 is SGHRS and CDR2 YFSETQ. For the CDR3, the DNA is TGCGCCAGCAGCATGGGAACTAGCGGGAGGGTAAATGAGCAGTTCTTC. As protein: CASSMGTSGRVNEQFF. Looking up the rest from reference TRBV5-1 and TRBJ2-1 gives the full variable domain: KAGVTQTPRYLIKTRGQQVTLSCSPISGHRSVSWYQQTPGQGLQFLFEYFSETQRNKGNFPGRFSGRQFSNSRSEMNVSTLELGDSALYLCASSMGTSGRVNEQFFGPGTRLTVL.

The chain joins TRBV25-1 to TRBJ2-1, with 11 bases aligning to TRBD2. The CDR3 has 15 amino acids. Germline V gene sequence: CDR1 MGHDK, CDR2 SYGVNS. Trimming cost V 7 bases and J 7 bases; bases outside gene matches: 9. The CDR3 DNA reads TGTGCCAGCACCCGGCTAGCGGGAGGTGGGAATGAGCAGTTCTTC. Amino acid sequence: CASTRLAGGGNEQFF.

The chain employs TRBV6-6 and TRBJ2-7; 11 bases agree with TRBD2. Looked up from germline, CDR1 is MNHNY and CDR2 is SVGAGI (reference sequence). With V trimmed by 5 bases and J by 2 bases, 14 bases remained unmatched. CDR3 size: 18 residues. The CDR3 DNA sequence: TGTGCCAGCAGTCAACTAGCGGGAGTAAACCATATGCCCTACGAGCAGTACTTC. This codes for CASSQLAGVNHMPYEQYF.

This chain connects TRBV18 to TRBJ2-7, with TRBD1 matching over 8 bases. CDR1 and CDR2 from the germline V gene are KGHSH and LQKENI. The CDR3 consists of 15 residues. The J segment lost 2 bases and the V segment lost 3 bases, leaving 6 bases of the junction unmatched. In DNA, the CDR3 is TGTGCCAGCTCACCTCCACAGGGGGGAACCTACGAGCAGTACTTC. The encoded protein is CASSPPQGGTYEQYF. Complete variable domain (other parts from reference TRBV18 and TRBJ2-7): NAGVMQNPRHLVRRRGQEARLRCSPMKGHSHVYWYRQLPEEGLKFMVYLQKENIIDESGMPKERFSAEFPKEGPSILRIQQVVRGDSAAYFCASSPPQGGTYEQYFGPGTRLTVT.

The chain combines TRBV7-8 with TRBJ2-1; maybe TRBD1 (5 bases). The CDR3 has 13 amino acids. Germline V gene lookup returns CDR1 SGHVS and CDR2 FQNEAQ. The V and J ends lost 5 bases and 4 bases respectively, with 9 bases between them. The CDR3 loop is CASSRTLYNEQFF. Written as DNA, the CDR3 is TGTGCCAGCAGCCGGACACTTTACAATGAGCAGTTCTTC.

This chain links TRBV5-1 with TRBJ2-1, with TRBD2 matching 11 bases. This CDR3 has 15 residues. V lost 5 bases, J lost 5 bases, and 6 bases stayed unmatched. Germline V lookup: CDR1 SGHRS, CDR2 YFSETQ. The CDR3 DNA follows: TGCGCCAGCAGGGAGGGACTAGCGGTAAACAATGAGCAGTTCTTC. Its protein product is CASREGLAVNNEQFF.

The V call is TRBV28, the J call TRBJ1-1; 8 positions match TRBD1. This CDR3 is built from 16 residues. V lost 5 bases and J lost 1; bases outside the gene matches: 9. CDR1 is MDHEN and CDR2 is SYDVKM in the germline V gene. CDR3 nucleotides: TGTGCCAGCAGTCTCGGACAGGGACGAGGGAACACTGAAGCTTTCTTT. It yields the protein CASSLGQGRGNTEAFF.

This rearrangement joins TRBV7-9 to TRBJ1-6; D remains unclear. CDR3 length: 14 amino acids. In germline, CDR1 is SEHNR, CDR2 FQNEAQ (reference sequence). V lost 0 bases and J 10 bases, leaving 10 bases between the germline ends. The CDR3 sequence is CASSLAWKESPLHF. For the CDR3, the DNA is TGTGCCAGCAGCTTAGCCTGGAAGGAGTCACCCCTCCACTTT.

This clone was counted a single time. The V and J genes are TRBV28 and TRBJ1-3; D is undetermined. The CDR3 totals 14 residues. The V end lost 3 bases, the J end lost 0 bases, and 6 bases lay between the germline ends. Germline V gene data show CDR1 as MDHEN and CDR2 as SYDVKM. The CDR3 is CASSLADSGNTIYF. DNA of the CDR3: TGTGCCAGCAGTTTGGCAGACTCTGGAAACACCATATATTTT. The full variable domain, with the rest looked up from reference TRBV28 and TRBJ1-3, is DVKVTQSSRYLVKRTGEKVFLECVQDMDHENMFWYRQDPGLGLRLIYFSYDVKMKEKGDIPEGYSVSREKKERFSLILESASTNQTSMYLCASSLADSGNTIYFGEGSWLTVV.

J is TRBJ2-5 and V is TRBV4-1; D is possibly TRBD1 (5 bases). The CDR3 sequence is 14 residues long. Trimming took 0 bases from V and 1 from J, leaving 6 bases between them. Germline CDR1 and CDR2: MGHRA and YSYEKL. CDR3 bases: TGCGCCAGCAGCCAAGATCAGGGCCAAGAGACCCAGTACTTC. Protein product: CASSQDQGQETQYF.

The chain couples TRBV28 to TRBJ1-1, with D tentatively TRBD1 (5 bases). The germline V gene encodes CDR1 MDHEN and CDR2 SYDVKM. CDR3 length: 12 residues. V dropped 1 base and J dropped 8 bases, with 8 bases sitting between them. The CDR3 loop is CASSLYRTEAFF. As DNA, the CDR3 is TGTGCCAGCAGTTTATACAGGACGGAAGCTTTCTTT.

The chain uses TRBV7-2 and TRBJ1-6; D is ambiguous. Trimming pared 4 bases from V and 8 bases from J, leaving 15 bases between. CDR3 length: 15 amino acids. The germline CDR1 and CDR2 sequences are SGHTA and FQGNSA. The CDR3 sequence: CASSSPDSRDSPLHF. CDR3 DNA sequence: TGTGCCAGCAGCTCCCCGGACTCAAGGGATTCACCCCTCCACTTT.

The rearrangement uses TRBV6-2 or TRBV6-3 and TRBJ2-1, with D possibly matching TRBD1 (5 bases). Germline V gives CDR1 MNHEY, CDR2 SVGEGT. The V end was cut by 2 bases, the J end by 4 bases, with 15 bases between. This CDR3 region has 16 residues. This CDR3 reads CASSYRETVSYNEQFF. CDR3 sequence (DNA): TGTGCCAGCAGTTACCGAGAGACAGTATCATACAATGAGCAGTTCTTC.

CDR3 nucleotides: TGTGCCAGCAGTGCCCTAGCGCCCTCCTACAATGAGCAGTTCTTC. Residues: CASSALAPSYNEQFF. The chain has TRBV2 and TRBJ2-1; TRBD2 is a possible D gene (6 bases). The length of the CDR3 is 15 residues. Germline V lookup: CDR1 SNHLY, CDR2 FYNNEI. The V end lost 4 bases, the J end lost 0 bases, and 10 bases lay between the germline ends.

The CDR3 nucleotides read TGTGCCAGCAGTGAGAGAGCGGGAGGTCGAGAGACCCAGTACTTC. Amino acids: CASSERAGGRETQYF. The chain links TRBV2 to TRBJ2-5, with 9 positions matching TRBD2. The germline V gene encodes CDR1 SNHLY and CDR2 FYNNEI. V gave up 3 bases and J gave up 4 bases; unmatched junction bases: 6. The CDR3 extends over 15 amino acids. The whole variable domain, remainder taken from reference TRBV2 and TRBJ2-5, is EPEVTQTPSHQVTQMGQEVILRCVPISNHLYFYWYRQILGQKVEFLVSFYNNEISEKSEIFDDQFSVERPDGSNFTLKIRSTKLEDSAMYFCASSERAGGRETQYFGPGTRLLVL.

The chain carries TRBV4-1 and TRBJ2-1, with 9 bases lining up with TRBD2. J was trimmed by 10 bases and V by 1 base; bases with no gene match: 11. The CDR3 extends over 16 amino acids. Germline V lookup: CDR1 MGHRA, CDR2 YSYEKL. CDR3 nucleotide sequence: TGCGCCAGCAGCCAAGCAACAACGGGACTAGCAGGCGAGCAGTTCTTC. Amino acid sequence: CASSQATTGLAGEQFF.

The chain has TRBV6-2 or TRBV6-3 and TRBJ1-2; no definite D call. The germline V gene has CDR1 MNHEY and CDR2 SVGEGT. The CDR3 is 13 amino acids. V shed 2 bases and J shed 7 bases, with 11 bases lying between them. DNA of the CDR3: TGTGCCAGCAGTTACGATACAGTCGGTGGCTACACCTTC. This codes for CASSYDTVGGYTF.

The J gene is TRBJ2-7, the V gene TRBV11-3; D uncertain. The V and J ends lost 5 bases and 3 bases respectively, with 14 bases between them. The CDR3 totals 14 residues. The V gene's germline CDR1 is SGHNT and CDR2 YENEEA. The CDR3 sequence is CASSPAPDVYEQYF. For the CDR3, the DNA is TGTGCCAGCAGCCCAGCGCCAGACGTCTACGAGCAGTACTTC.

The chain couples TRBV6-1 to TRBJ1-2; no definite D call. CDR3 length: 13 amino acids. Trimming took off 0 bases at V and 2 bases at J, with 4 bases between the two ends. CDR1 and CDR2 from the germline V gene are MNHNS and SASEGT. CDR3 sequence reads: CASSEALNYGYTF. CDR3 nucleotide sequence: TGTGCCAGCAGTGAAGCCCTAAACTATGGCTACACCTTC.

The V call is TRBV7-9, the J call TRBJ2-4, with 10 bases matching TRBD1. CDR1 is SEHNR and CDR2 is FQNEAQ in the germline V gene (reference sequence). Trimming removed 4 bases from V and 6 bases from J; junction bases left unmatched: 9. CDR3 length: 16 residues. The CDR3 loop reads CASSYFRQGAGNIQYF. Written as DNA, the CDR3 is TGTGCCAGCAGCTACTTTCGACAGGGGGCGGGAAACATTCAGTACTTC.

In nucleotides, the CDR3 is TGTGCCAGCAGTTTCTCCGGGACAGGGCAGGAGACCCAGTACTTC. Its protein is CASSFSGTGQETQYF. The chain carries TRBV6-5 and TRBJ2-5; 9 bases match TRBD1. This CDR3 region has 15 residues. Losses at the gene ends were 4 bases for V and 5 bases for J; bases not matched to a gene: 8. Germline values: CDR1 MNHEY, CDR2 SVGAGI.

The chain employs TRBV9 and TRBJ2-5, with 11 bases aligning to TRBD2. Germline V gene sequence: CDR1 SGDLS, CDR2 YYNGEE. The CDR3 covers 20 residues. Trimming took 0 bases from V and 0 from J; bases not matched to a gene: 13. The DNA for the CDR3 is TGTGCCAGCAGCGTAGGGATCCAGGCTAGCGGGGGGCGGGACCAAGAGACCCAGTACTTC. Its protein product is CASSVGIQASGGRDQETQYF.